These 26 T cell receptor beta chains originate from one sample sequenced in a study of blood T cell repertoires in COVID-19 (dated by TCRdb to 2018 to 2020). The receptor library was made with the immunoSEQ multiplex PCR assay. TCRdb carries this immuneACCESS record with in-frame sequences only. Its versions omit some clonotypes, under half of them owing to an unresolved V gene in the studies checked, with the rest unexplained. The sample profile shows some 50,000 clones; over 75% of them were found once. Of the sample, over 7.5% falls within the top ten clones. Sequencing used peripheral blood. The source is a middle-aged man with active COVID-19.

This rearrangement joins TRBV19 to TRBJ1-2; 7 nucleotides align to TRBD1. The CDR3 loop spans 15 amino acids. V dropped 7 bases and J dropped 0; count of bases not matched to a gene: 8. CDR1 and CDR2 (germline): LNHDA, SQIVND (reference sequence). This CDR3 is CASKPGQASNYGYTF. CDR3 bases: TGTGCCAGTAAACCCGGACAGGCTTCTAACTATGGCTACACCTTC.

The chain carries TRBV7-2 and TRBJ2-3; 12 nucleotides line up with TRBD1. V shed 5 bases, J shed 4 bases, and the junction held 1 base outside the gene matches. Germline V gene data show CDR1 as SGHTA and CDR2 as FQGNSA. This CDR3 region has 14 residues. The CDR3 DNA is TGTGCCAGCAGCGGGACAGGGGGCGCAGATACGCAGTATTTT. Amino acids: CASSGTGGADTQYF.

The genes are TRBV2 and TRBJ1-1; D may be TRBD1 (5 bases). The CDR3 runs 13 residues. The V and J ends lost 6 bases and 4 bases respectively, with 12 bases between them. Germline V gene sequence: CDR1 SNHLY, CDR2 FYNNEI. The CDR3 region is CASSRREGTEAFF. The CDR3 DNA reads as TGTGCCAGCAGCCGCAGGGAAGGCACTGAAGCTTTCTTT.

The chain carries TRBV7-2 and TRBJ1-2, with D unresolved. This CDR3 spans 12 amino acids. V dropped 1 base and J dropped 5 bases, with 5 bases sitting between them. Looked up from germline, CDR1 is SGHTA and CDR2 is FQGNSA. The chain's CDR3 is CASSLDRYGYTF. The CDR3 nucleotides read TGTGCCAGCAGCTTAGATCGGTATGGCTACACCTTC.

V usage is TRBV19 and J usage is TRBJ2-1; possible D gene TRBD2, 5 bases. V lost 4 bases, J lost 2 bases, and 12 bases lay in between. There are 15 residues in the CDR3. Germline CDR1 LNHDA, CDR2 SQIVND (reference sequence). CDR3 sequence reads: CASSTERYPYNEQFF. DNA for the CDR3: TGTGCCAGTAGTACGGAGCGGTACCCCTACAATGAGCAGTTCTTC.

This sequence joins TRBV28 and TRBJ2-3; TRBD1 might be the D (6 bases). V was cut by 6 bases and J by 7 bases, with 17 bases left in between. The germline V gene has CDR1 MDHEN and CDR2 SYDVKM. The CDR3 contains 14 residues. The chain's CDR3 is CASSGQLQGNTQYF. CDR3 DNA sequence: TGTGCCAGCAGCGGACAGCTCCAGGGAAATACGCAGTATTTT.

This chain links TRBV5-1 with TRBJ1-4; 8 nucleotides align to TRBD1. The ends lost 2 bases at V and 5 bases at J; junction bases unmatched: 11. This CDR3 has 17 amino acids. Germline CDR1 and CDR2: SGHRS and YFSETQ. The CDR3 sequence: CASSFTDRGGENEKLFF. The CDR3 region has the DNA TGCGCCAGCAGCTTTACTGACAGGGGAGGGGAAAATGAAAAACTGTTTTTT. The variable domain in full, with the rest retrieved from reference TRBV5-1 and TRBJ1-4, is KAGVTQTPRYLIKTRGQQVTLSCSPISGHRSVSWYQQTPGQGLQFLFEYFSETQRNKGNFPGRFSGRQFSNSRSEMNVSTLELGDSALYLCASSFTDRGGENEKLFFGSGTQLSVL.

The chain recombines TRBV5-1 with TRBJ1-5, with D unclear. The CDR3 covers 13 residues. Germline V CDR1 and CDR2: SGHRS, YFSETQ. Trimming removed 0 bases from V and 5 bases from J, with 6 bases in between. The CDR3 sequence: CASSLVPDQPQHF. CDR3 coding DNA: TGCGCCAGCAGCTTGGTCCCCGATCAGCCCCAGCATTTT. Variable domain in full (rest from reference TRBV5-1 and TRBJ1-5): KAGVTQTPRYLIKTRGQQVTLSCSPISGHRSVSWYQQTPGQGLQFLFEYFSETQRNKGNFPGRFSGRQFSNSRSEMNVSTLELGDSALYLCASSLVPDQPQHFGDGTRLSIL.

This chain connects TRBV11-2 to TRBJ2-7, with D possibly being TRBD2 (6 bases). Trimming took off 2 bases at V and 2 bases at J, with 22 bases between the two ends. This CDR3 spans 18 amino acids. Per the germline V gene, CDR1 is SGHAT and CDR2 is FQNNGV. CDR3 DNA sequence: TGTGCCAGCAGCTTAAAGGCGGGGCTGTCGCGGACCACCTACGAGCAGTACTTC. Protein sequence: CASSLKAGLSRTTYEQYF.

This clone has just one count. The genes are TRBV3-1 (or the pseudogene TRBV3-2) and TRBJ2-3; D gene unclear. CDR3 length: 13 residues. V was shortened by 5 bases and J by 0 bases, with 6 bases between the two germline ends. CDR1 is LGHDT and CDR2 is YNNKEL in the germline V gene (reference sequence). In nucleotides, the CDR3 is TGTGCCAGCAGCACCGGGAGCACAGATACGCAGTATTTT. Amino acids: CASSTGSTDTQYF.

This chain links TRBV9 with TRBJ1-1; D may be TRBD1 (5 bases). V shed 4 bases and J shed 3 bases, with 13 bases lying between them. Germline CDR1 reads SGDLS; CDR2 reads YYNGEE. This CDR3 region has 14 residues. Here the CDR3 DNA reads TGTGCCAGCAGCCCGGGGGGGGTCGACACTGAAGCTTTCTTT. This codes for CASSPGGVDTEAFF.

V is TRBV7-7 and J is TRBJ1-5; TRBD1 aligns across 7 bases. The CDR3 runs to 15 residues. Germline V lookup: CDR1 SSHAT, CDR2 FNYEAQ (reference sequence). V lost 4 bases, J lost 3 bases, and 6 bases stayed unmatched. CDR3 coding DNA: TGTGCCAGCAGCTCAGGACAGGTTCCCAATCAGCCCCAGCATTTT. It codes for CASSSGQVPNQPQHF. Variable domain in full (rest from reference TRBV7-7 and TRBJ1-5): GAGVSQSPRYKVTKRGQDVTLRCDPISSHATLYWYQQALGQGPEFLTYFNYEAQPDKSGLPSDRFSAERPEGSISTLTIQRTEQRDSAMYRCASSSGQVPNQPQHFGDGTRLSIL.

The chain uses TRBV5-1 and TRBJ2-3; 8 bases are shared with TRBD2. CDR3 length equals 15 residues. The V gene's germline CDR1 is SGHRS and CDR2 YFSETQ. J lost 4 bases, V lost 2 bases, and 6 bases had no gene match. The CDR3: CASSLKRERSDTQYF. In DNA form, the CDR3 reads TGCGCCAGCAGCTTAAAGCGGGAGAGGTCAGATACGCAGTATTTT.

V is TRBV28 and J is TRBJ2-6; TRBD1 agrees at 8 bases. This CDR3 has 17 amino acids. The germline V gene has CDR1 MDHEN and CDR2 SYDVKM. V was clipped by 4 bases and J by 4 bases; unmatched bases: 9. The CDR3 nucleotides are TGTGCCAGCAGTTCTGGACAGGGCGCTAGAGGGGCCAACGTCCTGACTTTC. Residues: CASSSGQGARGANVLTF. The whole variable domain, remainder taken from reference TRBV28 and TRBJ2-6, is DVKVTQSSRYLVKRTGEKVFLECVQDMDHENMFWYRQDPGLGLRLIYFSYDVKMKEKGDIPEGYSVSREKKERFSLILESASTNQTSMYLCASSSGQGARGANVLTFGAGSRLTVL.

This chain uses TRBV6-1 with TRBJ1-4; tentative D call: TRBD1 (6 bases). Germline V gene sequence: CDR1 MNHNS, CDR2 SASEGT. V dropped 2 bases and J dropped 0 bases, with 16 bases sitting between them. The CDR3 sequence is 18 residues long. CDR3 in amino acids: CASSESRQGIATNEKLFF. As DNA, the CDR3 is TGTGCCAGCAGTGAATCTCGGCAGGGGATTGCAACTAATGAAAAACTGTTTTTT.

The V call is TRBV18, the J call TRBJ2-2, with 14 positions matching TRBD2. J gave up 3 bases and V 3 bases, and 3 bases lay outside the gene matches. CDR1 is KGHSH and CDR2 is LQKENI in the germline V gene. The CDR3 runs to 17 residues. In nucleotides, the CDR3 is TGTGCCAGCTCACCCGGACTAGCGGGAGGACACACCGGGGAGCTGTTTTTT. Its translation: CASSPGLAGGHTGELFF.

The chain recombines TRBV7-2 with TRBJ1-2, with 7 bases lining up with TRBD1. CDR1 is SGHTA and CDR2 is FQGNSA in the germline V gene. V was pared by 1 base and J by 8 bases, with 4 bases of the junction left unmatched. This CDR3 spans 13 amino acids. The CDR3 nucleotides are TGTGCCAGCAGCTTAGAGGGGGCGCGGGGCTACACCTTC. Its translation: CASSLEGARGYTF. Full variable domain (outside the CDR3, taken from reference TRBV7-2 and TRBJ1-2): GAGVSQSPSNKVTEKGKDVELRCDPISGHTALYWYRQSLGQGLEFLIYFQGNSAPDKSGLPSDRFSAERTGGSVSTLTIQRTQQEDSAVYLCASSLEGARGYTFGSGTRLTVV.

J is TRBJ2-1 and V is TRBV19; 8 bases are a match to TRBD2. CDR3 length equals 17 residues. The V and J ends lost 5 bases and 1 base, in that order; junction bases with no gene match: 10. Germline assignment: CDR1 LNHDA and CDR2 SQIVND (reference sequence). This CDR3 reads CASSALGSGSSYNEQFF. Here the CDR3 DNA reads TGTGCCAGTAGTGCTCTAGGGAGCGGGAGTTCCTACAATGAGCAGTTCTTC.

The rearrangement links TRBV12-3 or TRBV12-4 to TRBJ2-7; D possibly corresponds to TRBD1 (5 bases). CDR3 size: 12 residues. Trimming removed 3 bases at V and 3 bases at J, with 6 bases between. The CDR3 nucleotides read TGTGCCAGCAGTTTTAGGGGCTACGAGCAGTACTTC. Translated: CASSFRGYEQYF.

The chain joins TRBV7-2 to TRBJ2-4; no firm D call. V lost 2 bases to trimming and J lost 0 bases, with 8 bases between them. This CDR3 is 15 amino acids long. Germline values: CDR1 SGHTA, CDR2 FQGNSA. The CDR3 loop is CASSLSQVAKNIQYF. The CDR3 DNA sequence: TGTGCCAGCAGCTTATCCCAGGTAGCCAAAAACATTCAGTACTTC.

In its sample, this clone was seen a few times. The chain joins TRBV27 to TRBJ2-7; 8 nucleotides align to TRBD2. V gave up 5 bases and J gave up 7 bases; unmatched junction bases: 13. Germline CDR1 and CDR2: MNHEY and SMNVEV (reference sequence). CDR3 size: 15 residues. The CDR3: CASSRSGLDLGEQYF. As DNA, the CDR3 is TGTGCCAGCAGTCGCTCGGGACTAGACCTGGGGGAGCAGTACTTC.

J is TRBJ2-3 and V is TRBV15; D may be TRBD1 (5 bases). Germline lookup yields CDR1 LNHNV and CDR2 YYDKDF (reference sequence). This CDR3 has 16 residues. V was shortened by 2 bases and J by 0 bases, with 12 bases between the two germline ends. The CDR3 DNA reads as TGTGCCACCAGCAGAATTCAGGGCTCTAGCACAGATACGCAGTATTTT. Its protein is CATSRIQGSSTDTQYF.

This clone was counted between two and nine times. This rearrangement joins TRBV7-9 to TRBJ1-3; D is unclear. The CDR3 length is 15 residues. CDR1 and CDR2 from the germline V gene are SEHNR and FQNEAQ (reference sequence). With 2 bases removed from V and 0 bases from J, the gap between germline ends came to 8 bases. The CDR3 protein is CASSLLQNSGNTIYF. DNA of the CDR3: TGTGCCAGCAGCTTACTGCAGAACTCTGGAAACACCATATATTTT.

The J gene is TRBJ1-6, the V gene TRBV4-1, with 8 bases identical to TRBD1. The CDR3 spans 13 residues. V was clipped by 5 bases and J by 8 bases; unmatched bases: 2. Per the germline V gene, CDR1 is MGHRA and CDR2 is YSYEKL. The DNA of the CDR3 is TGCGCCAGCAGCAAGGACAGGGATTCACCCCTCCACTTT. Amino acids: CASSKDRDSPLHF.

The chain links TRBV14 to TRBJ1-4; maybe TRBD1 (5 bases). Germline V gene data show CDR1 as SGHDN and CDR2 as FVKESK. The V and J ends lost 2 bases and 1 base respectively, with 8 bases between them. The CDR3 spans 15 residues. The CDR3 coding sequence is TGTGCCAGCAGCCAATATCAGGGAACTAATGAAAAACTGTTTTTT. Residues: CASSQYQGTNEKLFF.

This chain uses TRBV5-1 with TRBJ1-1; a possible D gene is TRBD1 (5 bases). The germline V and J ends were trimmed by 2 bases and 5 bases, with 13 bases remaining between them. The CDR3 contains 14 residues. Germline V CDR1 and CDR2: SGHRS, YFSETQ. CDR3 amino acids: CASSLIGAGTEAFF. DNA of the CDR3: TGCGCCAGCAGCTTAATAGGGGCTGGTACTGAAGCTTTCTTT.